Each of the 25 T cell receptor beta chains below was sequenced from the same sample in a study of T cells in Graves' hyperthyroidism and ophthalmopathy. RNA transcripts provided the source from which TCR beta CDR3 regions were amplified. The TCR CDR3 first-round RT-PCR relied on the HTBI primer set. TCRdb passed the multiplex PCR reads through MiXCR, listing each CDR3 protein once. Of about 300,000 distinct CDR3 sequences listed, roughly a fifth were seen once; the top ten hold under 45%. Sequenced input: blood. These receptors all come from a man aged 50 or older with Graves' ophthalmopathy.

There are many counts of this clonotype. The rearrangement joins TRBV2 to TRBJ2-2; D tentatively reads TRBD1 or TRBD2 (5 bases each). Germline V gene data show CDR1 as SNHLY and CDR2 as FYNNEI. V was cut by 7 bases and J by 3 bases, with 15 bases left in between. The CDR3 runs 15 residues. The CDR3 protein is CASKRRDGDTGELFF. CDR3 DNA sequence: TGTGCCAGCAAACGCCGGGACGGGGACACCGGGGAGCTGTTTTTT.

About this clonotype: A much larger clone is a single base away; this may be a read error. The V and J genes are TRBV3-1 and TRBJ1-1; tentative D call: TRBD1 (5 bases). Trimming removed 5 bases at V and 5 bases at J, with 6 bases between. Per the germline V gene, CDR1 is LGHDT and CDR2 is YNNKEL (reference sequence). This CDR3 spans 11 amino acids. CDR3 loop: CASSYRTEAFF. CDR3 DNA: TGTGCCAGCAGCTACAGGACTGAAGCTTTCTTT.

The chain is built from TRBV7-9 and TRBJ1-4; TRBD1 aligns across 7 bases. After removal of 5 bases from V and 5 bases from J, the junction contained 5 bases not matched to a gene. The CDR3 has 14 amino acids. Germline CDR1 and CDR2: SEHNR and FQNEAQ (reference sequence). The CDR3 nucleotides read TGTGCCAGCAGCGCCCAGGGGGGGAATGAAAAACTGTTTTTT. Protein: CASSAQGGNEKLFF.

As regards this clonotype: A much larger clonotype is one base distant, so this may be a read error. This chain links TRBV20-1 with TRBJ2-1; 8 bases line up with TRBD2. CDR1 DFQATT and CDR2 SNEGSKA come from the germline V gene (reference sequence). CDR3 size: 15 residues. The DNA of the CDR3 is TGCAGTGCCCAACTAGCGGCAGGGTCCTTCAATGAGCAGTTCTTC. Its translation: CSAQLAAGSFNEQFF.

The V call is TRBV2, the J call TRBJ1-1, with TRBD1 as a possible D gene (5 bases). The CDR3 has 10 residues. Germline CDR1 and CDR2: SNHLY and FYNNEI. Trimming cost V 6 bases and J 6 bases, with 5 bases left between them. The CDR3 spells CASRGPEAFF. CDR3 bases: TGTGCCAGCAGGGGACCTGAAGCTTTCTTT.

Remarks on this clonotype: A much larger clone sits a single nucleotide away, making a read error possible. This chain uses TRBV28 with TRBJ2-7; D possibly corresponds to TRBD2 (6 bases). CDR3 length: 13 amino acids. Germline V gives CDR1 MDHEN, CDR2 SYDVKM. CDR3 residues: CAGSFGGSDEQYF. CDR3 nucleotides: TGTGCCGGCAGTTTCGGGGGATCGGACGAGCAGTACTTC. Complete variable domain (other parts from reference TRBV28 and TRBJ2-7): DVKVTQSSRYLVKRTGEKVFLECVQDMDHENMFWYRQDPGLGLRLIYFSYDVKMKEKGDIPEGYSVSREKKERFSLILESASTNQTSMYLCAGSFGGSDEQYFGPGTRLTVT.

This clonotype was counted only a few times. The rearrangement joins TRBV19 to TRBJ1-1, with TRBD1 as a possible D gene (5 bases). The CDR3 has 13 amino acids. Per the germline V gene, CDR1 is LNHDA and CDR2 is SQIVND (reference sequence). Trimming stripped 10 bases from V and 0 bases from J, with 12 bases between. This chain's CDR3 is CATKTRVNTEAFF. CDR3 nucleotides: TGTGCCACCAAAACCAGGGTGAACACTGAAGCTTTCTTT.

This sequence joins TRBV20-1 and TRBJ2-2; TRBD1 aligns across 10 bases. This CDR3 has 13 residues. Germline-derived CDR1 and CDR2 are DFQATT and SNEGSKA (reference sequence). V lost 7 bases, J lost 5 bases, and 4 bases stayed unmatched. Written as DNA, the CDR3 is TGCAGTGTTCCGGGACAGGGGACCGGGGAGCTGTTTTTT. This codes for CSVPGQGTGELFF.

This clonotype turned up a few times. The J gene is TRBJ2-1, the V gene TRBV4-1; TRBD2 matches at 11 bases. V was clipped by 0 bases and J by 7 bases; unmatched bases: 8. CDR1 is MGHRA and CDR2 is YSYEKL in the germline V gene. The CDR3 runs to 17 residues. The CDR3 nucleotides are TGCGCCAGCAGCCAAGACCAGGGCACTAGCGGGAGAAATGAGCAGTTCTTC. Protein sequence: CASSQDQGTSGRNEQFF.

In its sample, this clonotype was seen many times. The chain links TRBV27 to TRBJ1-1, with no clear D. Per germline, CDR1 MNHEY and CDR2 SMNVEV (reference sequence). The CDR3 is made up of 16 amino acids. Trimming removed 6 bases at V and 1 base at J, with 18 bases between. Here the CDR3 DNA reads TGTGCCAGCAGAGATCTAACCCGGGCCGCGAACACTGAAGCTTTCTTT. Its translation: CASRDLTRAANTEAFF.

This clonotype was recorded many times. This chain connects TRBV7-9 to TRBJ2-5, with 8 bases identical to TRBD1. The junction had 7 bases not matched to a gene; V was cut back by 5 bases and J by 5 bases. The CDR3 loop spans 14 amino acids. Germline CDR1 reads SEHNR; CDR2 reads FQNEAQ (reference sequence). CDR3 nucleotides: TGTGCCAGCAGCCAAGACAGGGGTGCGGAGACCCAGTACTTC. Protein sequence: CASSQDRGAETQYF.

In this sample, this clonotype turned up many times. The CDR3 here is CASSRGGVADTQYF. CDR3 in DNA: TGCGCCAGCAGCAGAGGGGGGGTCGCAGATACGCAGTATTTT. The chain links TRBV5-1 to TRBJ2-3; D might be TRBD2 (7 bases). Trimming removed 4 bases at V and 4 bases at J, with 13 bases between. CDR3 length: 14 amino acids. Germline V CDR1 and CDR2: SGHRS, YFSETQ. Using reference TRBV5-1 and TRBJ2-3 for the parts outside the CDR3, the full variable domain is KAGVTQTPRYLIKTRGQQVTLSCSPISGHRSVSWYQQTPGQGLQFLFEYFSETQRNKGNFPGRFSGRQFSNSRSEMNVSTLELGDSALYLCASSRGGVADTQYFGPGTRLTVL.

V usage is TRBV15 and J usage is TRBJ2-3, with a tentative D call TRBD2 (5 bases). CDR1 LNHNV and CDR2 YYDKDF come from the germline V gene (reference sequence). V shed 2 bases and J shed 5 bases, with 14 bases lying between them. The length of the CDR3 is 15 residues. The CDR3 loop is CATSRTDTGLDTQYF. The CDR3 nucleotides are TGTGCCACCAGCAGAACTGACACGGGGTTAGATACGCAGTATTTT.

This clonotype was found many times. This chain links TRBV18 with TRBJ2-1, with 14 nucleotides matching TRBD2. Unmatched junction bases numbered 3, after V lost 0 bases and J lost 8 bases. Germline assignment: CDR1 KGHSH and CDR2 LQKENI. The CDR3 runs 16 residues. The CDR3 here is CASSPPRTSGRYEQFF. For the CDR3, the DNA is TGTGCCAGCTCACCACCAAGGACTAGCGGGAGGTATGAGCAGTTCTTC. The full variable domain, rest sourced from reference TRBV18 and TRBJ2-1, is NAGVMQNPRHLVRRRGQEARLRCSPMKGHSHVYWYRQLPEEGLKFMVYLQKENIIDESGMPKERFSAEFPKEGPSILRIQQVVRGDSAAYFCASSPPRTSGRYEQFFGPGTRLTVL.

This chain links TRBV9 with TRBJ2-1; D might be TRBD1 (5 bases). V dropped 4 bases and J dropped 9 bases, with 17 bases sitting between them. The CDR3 covers 14 residues. Germline loops: CDR1 SGDLS, CDR2 YYNGEE. The CDR3 protein is CASSYLSGWLEQFF. As DNA, the CDR3 is TGTGCCAGCAGCTACCTCTCAGGGTGGCTTGAGCAGTTCTTC.

There are a few counts of this clonotype. The rearrangement links TRBV24-1 to TRBJ2-2, with D possibly matching TRBD1 (5 bases). Germline CDR1 reads KGHDR; CDR2 reads SFDVKD. The CDR3 covers 14 residues. V was trimmed by 4 bases and J by 5 bases, leaving 10 bases between them. The CDR3 DNA reads as TGTGCCACCAGTGACAGGGTAGGAACCGGGGAGCTGTTTTTT. This encodes CATSDRVGTGELFF.

CDR3 DNA sequence: TGTGCCATCAGTTACTCCGGGGGGCAGGGCACTGAAGCTTTCTTT. Protein sequence: CAISYSGGQGTEAFF. The rearrangement uses TRBV10-3 and TRBJ1-1; possibly TRBD1 for D (6 bases). Germline V CDR1 and CDR2: ENHRY, SYGVKD. CDR3 length equals 15 residues. V dropped 5 bases and J dropped 4 bases, with 17 bases sitting between them.

This clonotype was counted at least ten times. V usage is TRBV7-9 and J usage is TRBJ2-7; D possibly matches TRBD1 or TRBD2 (7 bases each). Germline-derived CDR1 and CDR2 are SEHNR and FQNEAQ (reference sequence). V shed 5 bases and J shed 2 bases, with 13 bases lying between them. The CDR3 is 14 amino acids. The CDR3, as DNA: TGTGCCAGCAGCGATCAGGGGGGGGCCTACGAGCAGTACTTC. This sequence encodes CASSDQGGAYEQYF.

V and J are TRBV27 and TRBJ2-1; the D call may be TRBD1 or TRBD2 (5 bases each). The germline V gene encodes CDR1 MNHEY and CDR2 SMNVEV (reference sequence). Trimming took off 2 bases at V and 1 base at J, with 12 bases between the two ends. CDR3 length equals 16 residues. CDR3 loop: CASSLKGPASYNEQFF. The CDR3 region has the DNA TGTGCCAGCAGTTTAAAGGGACCAGCTTCCTACAATGAGCAGTTCTTC.

DNA for the CDR3: TGTGCCAGCAGCTACGGACGAGGGGAGACCCAGTACTTC. It translates to CASSYGRGETQYF. J is TRBJ2-5 and V is TRBV5-6; possible D gene TRBD2, 5 bases. V was clipped by 3 bases and J by 5 bases, with 11 bases between them. CDR3 length: 13 residues. Germline V gene lookup returns CDR1 SGHDT and CDR2 YYEEEE. Looking up the rest from reference TRBV5-6 and TRBJ2-5 gives the full variable domain: DAGVTQSPTHLIKTRGQQVTLRCSPKSGHDTVSWYQQALGQGPQFIFQYYEEEERQRGNFPDRFSGHQFPNYSSELNVNALLLGDSALYLCASSYGRGETQYFGPGTRLLVL.

This clonotype was observed at least ten times. This sequence joins TRBV5-4 and TRBJ2-2; no clear D. Germline CDR1 reads SGHNT; CDR2 reads YYREEE (reference sequence). This CDR3 contains 13 residues. Trimming removed 2 bases at V and 6 bases at J, with 8 bases between. The chain's CDR3 is CASSLDEPGELFF. In DNA form, the CDR3 reads TGTGCCAGCAGCTTAGACGAGCCCGGGGAGCTGTTTTTT.

In DNA form, the CDR3 reads TGTGCCAGCGTAGGCGACACCAGGGGGGAGACCCAGTACTTC. It yields the protein CASVGDTRGETQYF. The rearrangement joins TRBV12-3 or TRBV12-4 to TRBJ2-5, with TRBD1 matching 7 bases. Germline trimming cut 8 bases from V and 5 bases from J; bases unmatched to any gene: 11. The CDR3 extends over 14 amino acids.

There are many counts of this clonotype. V gene TRBV20-1 combines with J gene TRBJ2-7; perhaps TRBD2 as D (6 bases). The CDR3 spans 15 residues. Between the trimmed V and J ends, which lost 0 bases and 2 bases, there was a span of 14 bases. CDR1 and CDR2 (germline): DFQATT, SNEGSKA (reference sequence). CDR3: CSARDPQRVTYEQYF. The CDR3 bases are TGCAGTGCTAGAGATCCACAGCGGGTAACCTACGAGCAGTACTTC.

In its sample, this clonotype was seen a few times. The V and J genes are TRBV30 and TRBJ2-6; the D gene is possibly TRBD2 (5 bases). The V gene lost 6 bases and the J gene lost 2 bases, with 8 bases spanning the gap. Germline V lookup: CDR1 GTSNPN, CDR2 SVGIG (reference sequence). The CDR3 length is 13 residues. The CDR3 here is CACRRTGANVLTF. As DNA, the CDR3 is TGTGCCTGCCGGAGGACTGGGGCCAACGTCCTGACTTTC. Variable domain in full (rest from reference TRBV30 and TRBJ2-6): SQTIHQWPATLVQPVGSPLSLECTVEGTSNPNLYWYRQAAGRGLQLLFYSVGIGQISSEVPQNLSASRPQDRQFILSSKKLLLSDSGFYLCACRRTGANVLTFGAGSRLTVL.

This rearrangement joins TRBV6-1 to TRBJ2-1, with 9 bases that match TRBD2. The V gene end was trimmed by 6 bases and the J gene end by 9 bases; junction bases not matched to a gene: 6. Per the germline V gene, CDR1 is MNHNS and CDR2 is SASEGT. The length of the CDR3 is 13 residues. CDR3 sequence: CASRAGGQAEQFF. CDR3 coding DNA: TGTGCCAGCAGGGCGGGAGGGCAGGCTGAGCAGTTCTTC.